The next 20 T cell receptor beta chains were all read from a single sample in a study of blood T cell repertoires in COVID-19. Only in-frame clones appear in the TCRdb table, and some are missing; sequencing was by immunoSEQ multiplex PCR. This sample has 140,000 or so clones, with more than 75% found just once. Material: peripheral blood. The receptors were sampled from a woman in her forties or fifties with acute or convalescent COVID-19.

J is TRBJ2-1 and V is TRBV5-1; D remains ambiguous. The CDR3 covers 13 residues. Trimming took 3 bases from V and 5 from J, leaving 9 bases between them. Germline loops: CDR1 SGHRS, CDR2 YFSETQ. The CDR3 DNA follows: TGCGCCAGCAGCTCTCGAGTGGACAATGAGCAGTTCTTC. This codes for CASSSRVDNEQFF.

This chain uses TRBV4-2 with TRBJ1-1; TRBD1 aligns across 7 bases. The V and J ends lost 4 bases and 6 bases, in that order; junction bases with no gene match: 11. There are 15 residues in the CDR3. CDR1 is LGHNA, CDR2 YNFKEQ, per germline. CDR3 bases: TGTGCCAGCAGCCCAACCACAGGGGTCACCCCTGAAGCTTTCTTT. Encoded protein: CASSPTTGVTPEAFF.

The chain employs TRBV7-2 and TRBJ2-5, with 7 bases lining up with TRBD1. The CDR3 loop spans 16 amino acids. Trimming at V came to 5 bases and at J to 0 bases, leaving 9 bases not matched to a gene. Germline loops: CDR1 SGHTA, CDR2 FQGNSA. The CDR3 here is CASSTWTGWYQETQYF. The CDR3 coding sequence is TGTGCCAGCAGCACCTGGACAGGATGGTACCAAGAGACCCAGTACTTC.

The chain joins TRBV7-9 to TRBJ1-1; D unresolved. The V and J ends lost 5 bases and 2 bases respectively, with 21 bases between them. CDR1 is SEHNR, CDR2 FQNEAQ, per germline (reference sequence). The length of the CDR3 is 17 residues. The CDR3 loop reads CASSPTQLGQANTEAFF. The CDR3 region has the DNA TGTGCCAGCAGCCCAACCCAGCTGGGCCAGGCTAACACTGAAGCTTTCTTT. The full variable domain, in which reference TRBV7-9 and TRBJ1-1 provide the parts outside the CDR3, is DTGVSQNPRHKITKRGQNVTFRCDPISEHNRLYWYRQTLGQGPEFLTYFQNEAQLEKSRLLSDRFSAERPKGSFSTLEIQRTEQGDSAMYLCASSPTQLGQANTEAFFGQGTRLTVV.

This clone was counted once. V usage is TRBV5-1 and J usage is TRBJ1-1; D gene uncertain. V was shortened by 1 base and J by 4 bases, with 14 bases between the two germline ends. The germline gives CDR1 SGHRS, CDR2 YFSETQ. This CDR3 region has 15 residues. This CDR3 reads CASSLTGNGPTEAFF. The CDR3 bases are TGCGCCAGCAGCTTGACGGGGAATGGTCCCACTGAAGCTTTCTTT.

The chain is built from TRBV6-5 and TRBJ2-7; D perhaps matches TRBD1 (5 bases). The germline V gene encodes CDR1 MNHEY and CDR2 SVGAGI. The germline V and J ends were trimmed by 2 bases and 0 bases, with 11 bases remaining between them. CDR3 length: 15 amino acids. In DNA form, the CDR3 reads TGTGCCAGCAGTTACGGTGGGGCCCACTCCTACGAGCAGTACTTC. This encodes CASSYGGAHSYEQYF.

This clone has a single count. The gene calls are TRBV7-2 and TRBJ2-3; 15 bases align to TRBD2. CDR1 and CDR2 from the germline V gene are SGHTA and FQGNSA. Trimming took 0 bases from V and 3 from J; bases not matched to a gene: 4. This CDR3 is 18 amino acids long. The CDR3 region is CASSLAGTSGGRTDTQYF. The CDR3 nucleotides are TGTGCCAGCAGCTTAGCGGGGACTAGCGGGGGGCGTACAGATACGCAGTATTTT.

CDR3 nucleotides: TGCGCCAGCAGCTTGGCAGGGACTTACAATGAGCAGTTCTTC. Translation gives CASSLAGTYNEQFF. The gene calls are TRBV5-1 and TRBJ2-1; the D gene is possibly TRBD2 (6 bases). Trimming pared 0 bases from V and 4 bases from J, leaving 8 bases between. Germline values: CDR1 SGHRS, CDR2 YFSETQ. The CDR3 consists of 14 residues.

The chain recombines TRBV6-5 with TRBJ2-5; weak D call: TRBD1 (6 bases). Germline CDR1 reads MNHEY; CDR2 reads SVGAGI. Trimming left V 0 bases short and J 1 base short, with 9 bases between. CDR3 length equals 15 residues. CDR3 residues: CASSYSSGAQETQYF. The DNA of the CDR3 is TGTGCCAGCAGTTACTCGTCAGGGGCCCAAGAGACCCAGTACTTC.

The chain combines TRBV6-4 with TRBJ2-3; TRBD2 matches 8 bases. V trimming: 3 bases; J trimming: 1 base; junction bases outside the gene matches: 6. The germline V gene encodes CDR1 MRHNA and CDR2 SNTAGT. CDR3 length: 16 residues. CDR3 in amino acids: CASSELAARGTDTQYF. The CDR3 nucleotides read TGTGCCAGCAGTGAACTAGCGGCGCGCGGCACAGATACGCAGTATTTT.

The rearrangement uses TRBV28 and TRBJ1-1, with D perhaps TRBD1 (5 bases). The CDR3 consists of 13 residues. The V gene's germline CDR1 is MDHEN and CDR2 SYDVKM. V lost 6 bases and J 5 bases, leaving 13 bases between the germline ends. The CDR3 DNA reads as TGTGCCAGCAGCCAGCCCCGGGGGACTGAAGCTTTCTTT. This sequence encodes CASSQPRGTEAFF.

V usage is TRBV27 and J usage is TRBJ1-3; D gene uncertain. Germline CDR1 is MNHEY and CDR2 is SMNVEV (reference sequence). This CDR3 has 15 amino acids. V was trimmed by 5 bases and J by 1 base, leaving 12 bases between them. CDR3 amino acids: CASSRTGLSGNTIYF. CDR3 bases: TGTGCCAGCAGTAGGACGGGGTTGTCTGGAAACACCATATATTTT.

This chain uses TRBV19 with TRBJ1-5; TRBD1 aligns across 7 bases. V shed 10 bases and J 2 bases; nucleotides not matched to a gene: 5. The germline V gene has CDR1 LNHDA and CDR2 SQIVND (reference sequence). The CDR3 extends over 13 amino acids. CDR3 nucleotides: TGTGCCACCATCGACAGGGGCAATCAGCCCCAGCATTTT. Encoded protein: CATIDRGNQPQHF.

The rearrangement uses TRBV19 and TRBJ1-2, with 10 positions matching TRBD1. Losses at the gene ends were 4 bases for V and 4 bases for J; bases not matched to a gene: 3. Germline V CDR1 and CDR2: LNHDA, SQIVND (reference sequence). CDR3 size: 14 residues. The CDR3 DNA reads TGTGCCAGTAGTAAGGGACAGGGGAGCTATGGCTACACCTTC. Amino acids: CASSKGQGSYGYTF.

This chain joins TRBV18 and TRBJ1-5; tentatively, D is TRBD1 (6 bases). This CDR3 has 16 residues. Germline CDR1 and CDR2: KGHSH and LQKENI. Between the trimmed V and J ends, which lost 3 bases and 5 bases, there was a span of 17 bases. CDR3 amino acids: CASSPVGARGDQPQHF. The CDR3 region has the DNA TGTGCCAGCTCACCGGTTGGAGCCAGGGGAGATCAGCCCCAGCATTTT.

The chain has TRBV5-1 and TRBJ2-4; a possible D gene is TRBD2 (5 bases). Between the trimmed V and J ends, which lost 1 base and 7 bases, there was a span of 9 bases. Germline CDR1 reads SGHRS; CDR2 reads YFSETQ. The CDR3 sequence is 13 residues long. The CDR3 DNA is TGCGCCAGCAGCTTGAATGGGGAGAACATTCAGTACTTC. Amino acid sequence: CASSLNGENIQYF.

The genes are TRBV19 and TRBJ2-2, with a possible D match to TRBD2 (5 bases). The germline V and J ends were trimmed by 4 bases and 7 bases, with 10 bases remaining between them. Germline assignment: CDR1 LNHDA and CDR2 SQIVND (reference sequence). The CDR3 sequence is 13 residues long. CDR3 amino acids: CASSTEGFGELFF. In DNA, the CDR3 is TGTGCCAGTAGTACCGAGGGTTTCGGGGAGCTGTTTTTT.

This clone was observed a handful of times. The CDR3 sequence: CASRLTGVGTGELFF. CDR3 bases: TGTGCCAGCAGACTTACCGGGGTGGGCACCGGGGAGCTGTTTTTT. The chain combines TRBV25-1 with TRBJ2-2, with D possibly matching TRBD2 (5 bases). The V end lost 6 bases, the J end lost 4 bases, and 15 bases lay between the germline ends. The CDR3 sequence is 15 residues long. The germline gives CDR1 MGHDK, CDR2 SYGVNS.

This clone came up a few times. The gene calls are TRBV28 and TRBJ1-2, with 7 bases aligning to TRBD1. The CDR3 is 13 residues long. Germline trimming cut 5 bases from V and 5 bases from J; bases unmatched to any gene: 5. Germline V gene data show CDR1 as MDHEN and CDR2 as SYDVKM. CDR3 residues: CASSVGGLYGYTF. The CDR3 bases are TGTGCCAGCAGTGTAGGGGGCCTGTATGGCTACACCTTC.

The rearrangement links TRBV7-9 to TRBJ1-1, with a tentative D call TRBD1 (5 bases). The CDR3 totals 11 residues. CDR1 and CDR2 from the germline V gene are SEHNR and FQNEAQ (reference sequence). Trimming pared 5 bases from V and 7 bases from J, leaving 8 bases between. CDR3 sequence: CASSVDSEAFF. Here the CDR3 DNA reads TGTGCCAGCAGCGTCGACAGTGAAGCTTTCTTT.